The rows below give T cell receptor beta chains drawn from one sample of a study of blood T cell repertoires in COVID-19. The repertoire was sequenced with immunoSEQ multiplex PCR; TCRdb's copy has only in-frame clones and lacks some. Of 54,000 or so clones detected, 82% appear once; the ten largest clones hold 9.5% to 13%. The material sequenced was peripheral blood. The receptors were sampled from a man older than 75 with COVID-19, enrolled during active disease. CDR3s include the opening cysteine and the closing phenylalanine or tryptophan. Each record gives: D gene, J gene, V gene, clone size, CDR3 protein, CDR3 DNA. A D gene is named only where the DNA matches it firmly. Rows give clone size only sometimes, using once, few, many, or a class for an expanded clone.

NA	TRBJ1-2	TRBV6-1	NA	CASSEQGVGYTF	TGTGCCAGCAGTGAACAGGGTGTCGGCTACACCTTC
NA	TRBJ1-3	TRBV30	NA	CASSRGGNTIYF	TGTGCCTCTTCACGGGGGGGAAACACCATATATTTT
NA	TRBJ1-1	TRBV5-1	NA	CASSLVSPAGSLNTEAFF	TGCGCCAGCAGCTTGGTATCACCGGCGGGGTCACTGAACACTGAAGCTTTCTTT
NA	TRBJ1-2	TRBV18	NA	CASSPPIGGDNYGYTF	TGTGCCAGCTCACCACCAATCGGGGGTGATAACTATGGCTACACCTTC
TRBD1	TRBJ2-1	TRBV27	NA	CASSPRPTGGTMNEQFF	TGTGCCAGCAGTCCGCGCCCGACAGGGGGCACTATGAATGAGCAGTTCTTC
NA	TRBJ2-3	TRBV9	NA	CASSPQGRTWTDTQYF	TGTGCCAGCAGCCCGCAAGGGAGGACTTGGACAGATACGCAGTATTTT
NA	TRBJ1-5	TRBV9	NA	CASSVDGSQPQHF	TGTGCCAGCAGCGTAGACGGTTCCCAGCCCCAGCATTTT
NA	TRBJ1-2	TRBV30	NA	CAWSRAGVYGYTF	TGTGCCTGGAGTCGGGCAGGGGTCTATGGCTACACCTTC
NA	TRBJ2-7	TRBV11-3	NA	CASSFGGDASYEQYF	TGTGCCAGCAGCTTCGGAGGGGACGCCTCCTACGAGCAGTACTTC
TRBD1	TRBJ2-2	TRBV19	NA	CASSIAEGAAGELFF	TGTGCCAGTAGTATAGCAGAGGGGGCCGCCGGGGAGCTGTTTTTT
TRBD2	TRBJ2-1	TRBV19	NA	CASSHTSGGAVSNEQFF	TGTGCCAGTAGTCATACTAGCGGGGGGGCCGTATCCAATGAGCAGTTCTTC
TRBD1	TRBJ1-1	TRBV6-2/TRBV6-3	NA	CASSNSRQGTNTEAFF	TGTGCCAGCAGTAATTCCAGACAGGGCACGAACACTGAAGCTTTCTTT
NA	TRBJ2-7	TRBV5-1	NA	CASSSSVGTSYEQYF	TGCGCCAGCAGCTCCTCCGTGGGCACTTCCTACGAGCAGTACTTC
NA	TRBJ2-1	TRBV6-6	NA	CASSLDVLGGFDEQFF	TGTGCCAGCAGTTTAGACGTCCTAGGTGGTTTCGATGAGCAGTTCTTC
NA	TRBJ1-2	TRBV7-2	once	CASSPGGDSNYGYTF	TGTGCCAGCAGCCCCGGGGGAGATTCGAACTATGGCTACACCTTC
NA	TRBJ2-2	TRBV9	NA	CASSVATGANTGELFF	TGTGCCAGCAGCGTAGCTACGGGGGCGAACACCGGGGAGCTGTTTTTT
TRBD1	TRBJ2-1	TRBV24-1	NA	CAASDPDSRTGGVGNEQFF	TGTGCCGCCAGTGACCCCGACAGCCGGACAGGAGGAGTGGGCAATGAGCAGTTCTTC
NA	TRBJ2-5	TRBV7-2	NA	CASSFGGTQYF	TGTGCCAGCAGCTTCGGGGGGACCCAGTACTTC
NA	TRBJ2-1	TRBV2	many	CASTEGNEQFF	TGTGCCAGCACCGAGGGCAATGAGCAGTTCTTC
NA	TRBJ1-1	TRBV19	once	CASSTRTAGDTEAFF	TGTGCCAGTAGTACAAGGACGGCGGGGGACACTGAAGCTTTCTTT
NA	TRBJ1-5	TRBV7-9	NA	CASSLSGQGNQPQHF	TGTGCCAGCAGCCTCTCAGGGCAGGGCAATCAGCCCCAGCATTTT
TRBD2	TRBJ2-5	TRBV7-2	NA	CASAERASGTQETQYF	TGTGCCAGCGCCGAACGGGCTAGCGGGACCCAAGAGACCCAGTACTTC
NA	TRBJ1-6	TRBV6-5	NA	CASTLEENISSPLHF	TGTGCCAGCACCCTGGAGGAAAACATAAGTTCACCCCTCCACTTT
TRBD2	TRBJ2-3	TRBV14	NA	CASSQGGGSADTQYF	TGTGCCAGCAGCCAAGGGGGGGGAAGCGCAGATACGCAGTATTTT
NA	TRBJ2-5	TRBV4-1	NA	CASSQDRAAETQYF	TGCGCCAGCAGCCAAGATCGCGCGGCCGAGACCCAGTACTTC
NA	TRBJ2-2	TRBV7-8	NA	CASSLARSTGELFF	TGTGCCAGCAGCTTAGCGAGGTCCACCGGGGAGCTGTTTTTT
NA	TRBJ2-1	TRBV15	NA	CATSRENGLNNEQFF	TGTGCCACCAGCAGAGAAAACGGACTCAACAATGAGCAGTTCTTC
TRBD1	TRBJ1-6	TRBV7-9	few	CASSPRQGAYNSPLHF	TGTGCCAGCAGCCCAAGACAGGGGGCTTATAATTCACCCCTCCACTTT
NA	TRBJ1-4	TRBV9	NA	CASSVSINEKLFF	TGTGCCAGCAGCGTATCCATTAATGAAAAACTGTTTTTT
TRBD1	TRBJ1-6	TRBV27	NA	CASSLKTGGDSPLHF	TGTGCCAGCAGTCTAAAAACAGGGGGGGATTCACCCCTCCACTTT
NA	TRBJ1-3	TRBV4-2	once	CASSQEWGGSGNTIYF	TGTGCCAGCAGCCAAGAATGGGGGGGCTCTGGAAACACCATATATTTT
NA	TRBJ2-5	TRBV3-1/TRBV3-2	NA	CASTTIAGQETQYF	TGTGCCAGCACCACGATAGCGGGACAGGAGACCCAGTACTTC
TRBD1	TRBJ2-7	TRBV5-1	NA	CASSPRDRVHEQYF	TGCGCCAGCAGCCCCCGGGACAGGGTTCACGAGCAGTACTTC
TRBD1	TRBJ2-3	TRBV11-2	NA	CASSVDRAADTQYF	TGTGCCAGCAGCGTGGACAGGGCGGCAGATACGCAGTATTTT
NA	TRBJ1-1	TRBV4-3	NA	CASSHRQNTEAFF	TGCGCCAGCAGCCACAGGCAGAACACTGAAGCTTTCTTT
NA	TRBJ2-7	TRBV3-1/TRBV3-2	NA	CASSPGLGSEVVKGYEQYF	TGTGCCAGCAGCCCTGGGTTGGGGAGTGAGGTAGTGAAGGGCTACGAGCAGTACTTC
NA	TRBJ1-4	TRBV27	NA	CASSLYGEKLFF	TGTGCCAGCAGTTTATACGGTGAAAAACTGTTTTTT
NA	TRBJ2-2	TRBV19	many	CATKGTLNTGELFF	TGTGCCACCAAAGGGACTTTGAACACCGGGGAGCTGTTTTTT
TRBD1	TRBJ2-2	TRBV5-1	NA	CASSLAGQGAGELFF	TGCGCCAGCAGCTTGGCGGGACAGGGGGCCGGGGAGCTGTTTTTT
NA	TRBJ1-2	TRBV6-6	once	CASTYRAASYGYTF	TGTGCCAGCACATACAGGGCCGCTAGTTATGGCTACACCTTC